These 18 T cell receptor beta chains share one sample of origin, sequenced in a study of T-cell reconstitution after alpha-beta-depleted transplantation in children. TCRbeta library construction was performed incorporating unique molecular identifiers. Each CDR3 protein gets one entry after TCRdb re-called the PCR reads with MiXCR. The sample gives around 300,000 distinct CDR3 sequences, roughly 11% of which show up once; around 24% is in the top ten. The specimen comprised peripheral blood, sampled 180 days after TCRalphabeta/CD19-depleted stem cell transplant. These receptors all come from a male patient aged 2-9 years who had a stem cell transplant for chronic granulomatous disease, so the T cells may come from the graft donor.

This chain joins TRBV2 and TRBJ2-4, with D possibly TRBD1 on 5 matching bases. Germline CDR1 is SNHLY and CDR2 is FYNNEI. The CDR3 is 14 amino acids. V was clipped by 3 bases and J by 0 bases, with 6 bases between them. The CDR3 DNA follows: TGTGCCAGCAGTGACAGGGTAGCCAAAAACATTCAGTACTTC. The encoded protein is CASSDRVAKNIQYF. Full variable domain (outside the CDR3, taken from reference TRBV2 and TRBJ2-4): EPEVTQTPSHQVTQMGQEVILRCVPISNHLYFYWYRQILGQKVEFLVSFYNNEISEKSEIFDDQFSVERPDGSNFTLKIRSTKLEDSAMYFCASSDRVAKNIQYFGAGTRLSVL.

This clonotype occurred many times. The genes are TRBV12-3 or TRBV12-4 and TRBJ2-7, with a weak D call TRBD2 (6 bases). The CDR3 spans 15 residues. V was pared by 0 bases and J by 1 base, with 10 bases between. The CDR3 DNA reads as TGTGCCAGCAGTTTAGCGCGGGGTCAATCCTACGAGCAGTACTTC. This encodes CASSLARGQSYEQYF.

This clonotype was seen repeatedly, ten times or more. This chain connects TRBV5-1 to TRBJ2-3; D unclear. Germline CDR1 and CDR2: SGHRS and YFSETQ. Trimming took 0 bases from V and 4 from J, leaving 9 bases between them. This CDR3 has 14 residues. CDR3 residues: CASSLGRTADTQYF. In nucleotides, the CDR3 is TGCGCCAGCAGCTTGGGTAGGACGGCAGATACGCAGTATTTT.

The sample holds many counts of this clonotype. V usage is TRBV12-3 or TRBV12-4 and J usage is TRBJ2-7; 9 nucleotides agree with TRBD1. Unmatched junction bases numbered 7, after V lost 5 bases and J lost 5 bases. This CDR3 has 14 amino acids. CDR3 nucleotide sequence: TGTGCCAGCAGTGGGACAGGGAGTGTCCACGAGCAGTACTTC. Translating it yields CASSGTGSVHEQYF.

This clonotype came up many times. The chain combines TRBV19 with TRBJ1-2, with 7 bases matching TRBD1. V lost 7 bases to trimming and J lost 3 bases; unmatched junction nucleotides: 14. Germline CDR1 is LNHDA and CDR2 is SQIVND (reference sequence). The CDR3 loop spans 16 amino acids. This chain's CDR3 is CASIPTGTFRDYGYTF. The CDR3 region has the DNA TGTGCCAGTATCCCGACAGGGACGTTCCGCGACTATGGCTACACCTTC.

This clonotype came up many times. The chain joins TRBV5-1 to TRBJ1-2, with TRBD1 matching over 9 bases. Germline CDR1 is SGHRS and CDR2 is YFSETQ. V lost 4 bases and J lost 3; bases outside the gene matches: 10. The CDR3 covers 16 residues. CDR3 residues: CASSGVPQGADYGYTF. CDR3 DNA: TGCGCCAGCAGCGGAGTACCACAGGGGGCCGACTATGGCTACACCTTC.

This chain uses TRBV12-3 or TRBV12-4 with TRBJ2-2; D is uncertain. The CDR3 length is 13 residues. Trimming pared 7 bases from V and 4 bases from J, leaving 10 bases between. Here the CDR3 DNA reads TGTGCCAGCACCCCCTCATTCACCGGGGAGCTGTTTTTT. It is translated as CASTPSFTGELFF.

This clonotype was observed at least ten times. The genes are TRBV2 and TRBJ2-5; 7 nucleotides match TRBD1. CDR1 and CDR2 from the germline V gene are SNHLY and FYNNEI. This CDR3 is 13 amino acids long. Trimming cost V 5 bases and J 4 bases; bases outside gene matches: 4. The CDR3 sequence is CASSSGQRETQYF. The DNA of the CDR3 is TGTGCCAGCAGTTCGGGACAGCGAGAGACCCAGTACTTC.

This clonotype came up many times. The chain carries TRBV15 and TRBJ2-1, with 11 bases lining up with TRBD1. The CDR3 is 15 residues long. The V segment lost 2 bases and the J segment 8 bases; nucleotides outside the gene matches: 5. Looked up from germline, CDR1 is LNHNV and CDR2 is YYDKDF (reference sequence). The CDR3 spells CATSRLGQGGDEQFF. The CDR3 DNA is TGTGCCACCAGCAGACTGGGACAGGGGGGTGATGAGCAGTTCTTC.

This clonotype was counted many times. The chain uses TRBV12-3 or TRBV12-4 and TRBJ2-4; the D is unclear. CDR3 length equals 13 residues. Trimming shortened V by 2 bases and J by 4 bases, and 6 bases separated the two germline ends. The CDR3 loop is CASSLSRKNIQYF. The CDR3 bases are TGTGCCAGCAGTTTATCCAGAAAAAACATTCAGTACTTC.

Ten or more counts support this clonotype. The chain combines TRBV20-1 with TRBJ1-5; possibly TRBD1 for D (5 bases). CDR1 is DFQATT, CDR2 SNEGSKA, per germline (reference sequence). V shed 1 base and J shed 7 bases, with 5 bases lying between them. The CDR3 is 11 residues long. The CDR3 sequence is CSARGGQPQHF. CDR3 nucleotides: TGCAGTGCTAGAGGGGGCCAGCCCCAGCATTTT.

There are many counts of this clonotype. The chain has TRBV7-2 and TRBJ2-1; 7 bases line up with TRBD1. Germline lookup yields CDR1 SGHTA and CDR2 FQGNSA. The CDR3 extends over 15 amino acids. J lost 5 bases, V lost 1 base, and 5 bases had no gene match. CDR3 loop: CASSLDGTAHNEQFF. The CDR3 DNA sequence: TGTGCCAGCAGCTTAGACGGGACAGCTCACAATGAGCAGTTCTTC. Full variable domain (rest looked up from reference TRBV7-2 and TRBJ2-1): GAGVSQSPSNKVTEKGKDVELRCDPISGHTALYWYRQSLGQGLEFLIYFQGNSAPDKSGLPSDRFSAERTGGSVSTLTIQRTQQEDSAVYLCASSLDGTAHNEQFFGPGTRLTVL.

Concerning this clonotype itself: Just one base apart from a much larger clone, this may be a read error. Lacking the conserved final phenylalanine or tryptophan, this CDR3 likely reflects a read error. The CDR3 bases are TGCAGTGCGAACAGGGGCCCCCCACAAGAGACCCAGTACCTC. Translation: CSANRGPPQETQYL. The chain uses TRBV20-1 and TRBJ2-5, with 7 bases fitting TRBD1. The CDR3 sequence is 14 residues long. Per germline, CDR1 DFQATT and CDR2 SNEGSKA (reference sequence). Losses at the gene ends were 6 bases for V and 2 bases for J; bases not matched to a gene: 9.

This clonotype was seen ten or more times. The chain is built from TRBV6-1 and TRBJ1-2; a possible D gene is TRBD1 (5 bases). Per germline, CDR1 MNHNS and CDR2 SASEGT. The CDR3 is made up of 15 amino acids. V shed 5 bases and J shed 3 bases, with 16 bases lying between them. The CDR3 spells CASSPLLTDYYGYTF. The CDR3 DNA follows: TGTGCCAGCAGTCCCTTGCTGACAGACTACTATGGCTACACCTTC.

This clonotype came up many times. V is TRBV12-3 or TRBV12-4 and J is TRBJ2-7; 7 nucleotides line up with TRBD2. The V gene end was trimmed by 7 bases and the J gene end by 7 bases; junction bases not matched to a gene: 10. This CDR3 is built from 13 residues. The CDR3 DNA follows: TGTGCCAGCAAAGGGCGGGAGTGGAGAGAGCAGTACTTC. Protein product: CASKGREWREQYF.

There are many counts of this clonotype. Here the CDR3 DNA reads TGCGCCAGCAGCACCCCTCCGGGACTAGCATTTGGCGATGAGCAGTTCTTC. This translates into CASSTPPGLAFGDEQFF. J is TRBJ2-1 and V is TRBV5-1; 9 nucleotides agree with TRBD2. Germline lookup yields CDR1 SGHRS and CDR2 YFSETQ. Unmatched junction bases numbered 16, after V lost 4 bases and J lost 8 bases. The CDR3 extends over 17 amino acids.

This clonotype was detected many times. The chain carries TRBV20-1 and TRBJ2-7; 12 bases are shared with TRBD2. This CDR3 contains 17 residues. With 1 base clipped from V and 0 bases from J, the junction kept 7 bases outside the gene matches. The germline V gene has CDR1 DFQATT and CDR2 SNEGSKA (reference sequence). CDR3 loop: CSARVPLAGGFSYEQYF. The DNA of the CDR3 is TGCAGTGCTAGAGTTCCCCTAGCGGGGGGGTTCTCCTACGAGCAGTACTTC.

This clonotype was detected many times. The chain carries TRBV10-3 and TRBJ2-3; 7 nucleotides line up with TRBD2. The CDR3 covers 15 residues. Germline CDR1 ENHRY, CDR2 SYGVKD. Germline trimming cut 3 bases from V and 0 bases from J; bases unmatched to any gene: 3. CDR3 residues: CAISDLAASTDTQYF. The CDR3 nucleotides read TGTGCCATCAGTGACCTAGCGGCTAGCACAGATACGCAGTATTTT.